This T cell receptor beta chain was captured in a study of blood T cell repertoires in COVID-19. The repertoire was sequenced with immunoSEQ multiplex PCR; TCRdb's copy has only in-frame clones and lacks some. The sample has about 480,000 clones; roughly 90% are singletons. Germline V CDR1 and CDR2: SGHTA, FQGNSA. Unmatched junction bases numbered 0, after V lost 1 base and J lost 6 bases. The CDR3 spans 15 residues. The sequenced material came from PBMCs or T cells enriched from blood (not recorded which). The rearrangement links TRBV7-2 to TRBJ2-1, with TRBD2 matching 13 bases. The receptor was derived from a woman aged 35 to 49 who had recovered from COVID-19. The CDR3, as DNA: TGTGCCAGCAGCTTAGGACTAGCGGGAGGCAATGAGCAGTTCTTC. This sequence encodes CASSLGLAGGNEQFF. Combining the CDR3 with reference TRBV7-2 and TRBJ2-1 gives the whole variable domain GAGVSQSPSNKVTEKGKDVELRCDPISGHTALYWYRQSLGQGLEFLIYFQGNSAPDKSGLPSDRFSAERTGGSVSTLTIQRTQQEDSAVYLCASSLGLAGGNEQFFGPGTRLTVL.